This entry lists 18 T cell receptor beta chains sequenced from one sample in a study of a mutant IDH1 vaccine in newly diagnosed glioma (dated by TCRdb to about 2021). The receptor library was made with the immunoSEQ multiplex PCR assay. TCRdb limited this immuneACCESS table to in-frame rearrangements with V and J called. A share of clones is missing; checked studies link under half to unresolved V genes, and the rest is unexplained. Here the sample has about 63,000 clones; about 83% occur a single time. In total, the top ten clones hold over 4% of the sample. Read against the paper, the sample's time point label means: baseline, week 1 (first vaccination visit). What this sample's treatment or condition label stands for: pre-vaccination baseline after standard-of-care therapy. Specimen: peripheral blood mononuclear cells (PBMCs), collected from a glioma patient treated with radiotherapy, temozolomide or both. Receptors were obtained from a woman younger than 35 with glioma. Some clones in this sample may be carry-over from other donors' samples.

The gene calls are TRBV29-1 and TRBJ2-3, with D uncertain. Per germline, CDR1 SQVTM and CDR2 ANQGSEA. CDR3 length equals 10 residues. The V and J ends lost 8 bases and 1 base respectively, with 4 bases between them. The CDR3 bases are TGCAGCATTGGCACAGATACGCAGTATTTT. Its protein is CSIGTDTQYF.

The chain couples TRBV27 to TRBJ2-1, with D maybe TRBD2 (6 bases). Germline V gives CDR1 MNHEY, CDR2 SMNVEV (reference sequence). The CDR3 spans 16 residues. V lost 0 bases and J 6 bases, leaving 15 bases between the germline ends. Here the CDR3 reads CASSLSGRGPLNEQFF. CDR3 nucleotides: TGTGCCAGCAGTTTATCGGGGCGGGGCCCTCTCAATGAGCAGTTCTTC.

The rearrangement links TRBV7-9 to TRBJ1-5, with 8 bases matching TRBD1. Germline lookup yields CDR1 SEHNR and CDR2 FQNEAQ (reference sequence). This CDR3 has 15 amino acids. Losses at the gene ends were 1 base for V and 4 bases for J; bases not matched to a gene: 3. The CDR3 DNA reads as TGTGCCAGCAGCTTAGGCAGGGGGCTGAATCAGCCCCAGCATTTT. Its protein product is CASSLGRGLNQPQHF. Full variable domain (missing parts from reference TRBV7-9 and TRBJ1-5): DTGVSQNPRHKITKRGQNVTFRCDPISEHNRLYWYRQTLGQGPEFLTYFQNEAQLEKSRLLSDRFSAERPKGSFSTLEIQRTEQGDSAMYLCASSLGRGLNQPQHFGDGTRLSIL.

This chain joins TRBV15 and TRBJ1-2, with D possibly TRBD1 on 6 matching bases. CDR3 length: 13 residues. Per germline, CDR1 LNHNV and CDR2 YYDKDF (reference sequence). Trimming left V 8 bases short and J 4 bases short, with 14 bases between. Here the CDR3 DNA reads TGTGCCACCGGGGCAGGGGAAGGCTATGGCTACACCTTC. This encodes CATGAGEGYGYTF. Based on the CDR3 plus reference TRBV15 and TRBJ1-2, the full variable domain is DAMVIQNPRYQVTQFGKPVTLSCSQTLNHNVMYWYQQKSSQAPKLLFHYYDKDFNNEADTPDNFQSRRPNTSFCFLDIRSPGLGDTAMYLCATGAGEGYGYTFGSGTRLTVV.

The V and J genes are TRBV14 and TRBJ2-1; TRBD2 might be the D (5 bases). The CDR3 covers 14 residues. Germline V gene lookup returns CDR1 SGHDN and CDR2 FVKESK. V lost 3 bases and J 8 bases, leaving 14 bases between the germline ends. Written as DNA, the CDR3 is TGTGCCAGCAGCCACCCACTAGATCTGTATGAGCAGTTCTTC. Translated: CASSHPLDLYEQFF.

The rearrangement uses TRBV18 and TRBJ1-5; D unclear. The V gene lost 3 bases and the J gene lost 4 bases, with 10 bases spanning the gap. The CDR3 loop spans 14 amino acids. From germline, CDR1 is KGHSH and CDR2 LQKENI. The DNA of the CDR3 is TGTGCCAGCTCACCCGGGTCCTCAAATCAGCCCCAGCATTTT. Amino acids: CASSPGSSNQPQHF.

This chain joins TRBV7-6 and TRBJ2-7; D gene uncertain. The CDR3 has 14 amino acids. Germline CDR1 and CDR2: SGHVS and FNYEAQ. The V end was cut by 1 base, the J end by 4 bases, with 11 bases between. In DNA form, the CDR3 reads TGTGCCAGCAGCTTAGACAGATCCCATTACGAGCAGTACTTC. Protein product: CASSLDRSHYEQYF.

The chain couples TRBV30 to TRBJ2-5; 9 bases fit TRBD2. This CDR3 comprises 13 residues. The V gene end was trimmed by 2 bases and the J gene end by 2 bases; junction bases not matched to a gene: 0. Looked up from germline, CDR1 is GTSNPN and CDR2 is SVGIG (reference sequence). The CDR3: CAWSLAGQETQYF. The DNA for the CDR3 is TGTGCCTGGAGTCTAGCGGGGCAAGAGACCCAGTACTTC. Variable domain in full (rest from reference TRBV30 and TRBJ2-5): SQTIHQWPATLVQPVGSPLSLECTVEGTSNPNLYWYRQAAGRGLQLLFYSVGIGQISSEVPQNLSASRPQDRQFILSSKKLLLSDSGFYLCAWSLAGQETQYFGPGTRLLVL.

The V gene is TRBV5-1, the J gene TRBJ2-7; 10 nucleotides agree with TRBD2. After removal of 0 bases from V and 3 bases from J, the junction contained 6 bases not matched to a gene. The germline CDR1 and CDR2 sequences are SGHRS and YFSETQ. CDR3 length equals 16 residues. CDR3 residues: CASSLGDQRGGYEQYF. The CDR3 DNA is TGCGCCAGCAGCTTGGGGGATCAGCGGGGGGGCTACGAGCAGTACTTC.

The chain links TRBV10-3 to TRBJ1-2; 9 bases line up with TRBD1. With 4 bases clipped from V and 2 bases from J, the junction kept 5 bases outside the gene matches. This CDR3 spans 15 amino acids. The germline gives CDR1 ENHRY, CDR2 SYGVKD. In DNA, the CDR3 is TGTGCCATCAGTGGCGAGGACAGGGGCAACTATGGCTACACCTTC. Translation gives CAISGEDRGNYGYTF.

The gene calls are TRBV9 and TRBJ2-5; TRBD2 agrees at 11 bases. Germline V CDR1 and CDR2: SGDLS, YYNGEE. The CDR3 length is 12 residues. V lost 4 bases to trimming and J lost 12 bases; unmatched junction nucleotides: 5. CDR3 DNA: TGTGCCAGCAGCTTCACTAGCGGGAGAAAGTACTTC. It translates to CASSFTSGRKYF.

This chain connects TRBV5-1 to TRBJ1-2, with D perhaps matching TRBD1 (5 bases). Trimming left V 4 bases short and J 4 bases short, with 11 bases between. This CDR3 is 13 amino acids long. The V gene's germline CDR1 is SGHRS and CDR2 YFSETQ. The CDR3 nucleotides are TGCGCCAGCAGCACCAGGGTTATCTATGGCTACACCTTC. It yields the protein CASSTRVIYGYTF.

This sequence joins TRBV4-2 and TRBJ2-1; D remains ambiguous. Trimming cost V 0 bases and J 5 bases, with 14 bases left between them. The CDR3 has 16 amino acids. Per the germline V gene, CDR1 is LGHNA and CDR2 is YNFKEQ. For the CDR3, the DNA is TGTGCCAGCAGCCAAGATCGCATTTTATCTAACAATGAGCAGTTCTTC. Protein product: CASSQDRILSNNEQFF.

This chain joins TRBV5-1 and TRBJ2-5, with D hard to call. V lost 4 bases, J lost 5 bases, and 6 bases lay in between. Germline CDR1 SGHRS, CDR2 YFSETQ. This CDR3 region has 11 residues. CDR3 sequence reads: CASSALETQYF. The CDR3 region has the DNA TGCGCCAGCAGCGCACTGGAGACCCAGTACTTC.

The chain links TRBV5-6 to TRBJ1-1; a weak D match, TRBD1 (6 bases). The CDR3 is made up of 14 amino acids. V shed 0 bases and J shed 0 bases, with 6 bases lying between them. Germline assignment: CDR1 SGHDT and CDR2 YYEEEE. In nucleotides, the CDR3 is TGTGCCAGCAGCTTGGACAGGGTGAACACTGAAGCTTTCTTT. Protein product: CASSLDRVNTEAFF.

This chain joins TRBV5-1 and TRBJ1-2; no firm D call. Trimming left V 0 bases short and J 5 bases short, with 8 bases between. Germline CDR1 is SGHRS and CDR2 is YFSETQ. The CDR3 extends over 13 amino acids. In DNA, the CDR3 is TGCGCCAGCAGCTTGGGAGGAGGTTATGGCTACACCTTC. This gives the protein CASSLGGGYGYTF.

This rearrangement joins TRBV10-3 to TRBJ2-1, with 10 bases lining up with TRBD2. CDR3 size: 15 residues. Germline lookup yields CDR1 ENHRY and CDR2 SYGVKD. Trimming at V came to 4 bases and at J to 10 bases, leaving 10 bases not matched to a gene. DNA of the CDR3: TGTGCCATCAGTGGGGATGGAGCGGGGGGGCAGGAGCAGTTCTTC. It codes for CAISGDGAGGQEQFF.

Turning to this clone: Germline and junction disagree at one end, which may indicate a read error. This chain uses TRBV29-1 with TRBJ1-4; D might be TRBD1 (5 bases). Germline-derived CDR1 and CDR2 are SQVTM and ANQGSEA. This CDR3 comprises 11 residues. The DNA of the CDR3 is TGCAGCGTTGGCAACCGGGGGGTCAGTCTTTTT. As protein: CSVGNRGVSLF.